The clone carrying this T cell receptor beta chain was recorded many times. Antigen unknown. Template switching (which added a universal primer site) was used, and cDNA carried unique molecular identifiers. TCRdb analysed the 5' RACE reads with MiXCR anew, one entry per CDR3 protein. The data contain some 330,000 distinct CDR3 sequences, 8.5% to 10% of them singletons. This entry is derived from a study of identical twins. Study findings and constraints: Excess twin sharing in beta out-of-frame sequences was weaker. Out-of-frame alpha sequences shared by twins were enriched for low generation probability.

Germline CDR1 and CDR2: DFQATT and SNEGSKA (reference sequence). Trimming took off 4 bases at V and 0 bases at J, with 12 bases between the two ends. The CDR3 is 15 residues long. The V and J genes are TRBV20-1 and TRBJ1-4; D perhaps matches TRBD1 (6 bases). Sequencing used naive T cells sorted from blood. The sequence was collected from a woman aged 45 to 65 in good health. This CDR3 is CSAKQGASTNEKLFF. The DNA for the CDR3 is TGCAGTGCTAAACAGGGTGCTTCAACTAATGAAAAACTGTTTTTT.